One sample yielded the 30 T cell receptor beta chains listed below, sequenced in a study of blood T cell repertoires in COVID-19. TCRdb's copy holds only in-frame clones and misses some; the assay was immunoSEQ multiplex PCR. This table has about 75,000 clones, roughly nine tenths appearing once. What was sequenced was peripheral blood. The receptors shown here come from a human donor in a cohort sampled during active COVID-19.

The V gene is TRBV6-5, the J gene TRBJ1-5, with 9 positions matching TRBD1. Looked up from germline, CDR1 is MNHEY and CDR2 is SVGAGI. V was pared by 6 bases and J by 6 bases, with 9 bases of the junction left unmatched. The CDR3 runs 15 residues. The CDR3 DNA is TGTGCCAGCAGCCTCCGACAGGGGGGCGGTCAGCCCCAGCATTTT. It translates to CASSLRQGGGQPQHF.

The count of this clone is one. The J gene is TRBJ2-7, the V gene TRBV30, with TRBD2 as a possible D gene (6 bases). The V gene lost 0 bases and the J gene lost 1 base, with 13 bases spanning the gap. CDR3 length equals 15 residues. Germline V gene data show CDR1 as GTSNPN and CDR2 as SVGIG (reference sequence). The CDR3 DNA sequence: TGTGCCTGGAGTGTAATCGGGAGCGTTTCCTACGAGCAGTACTTC. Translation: CAWSVIGSVSYEQYF.

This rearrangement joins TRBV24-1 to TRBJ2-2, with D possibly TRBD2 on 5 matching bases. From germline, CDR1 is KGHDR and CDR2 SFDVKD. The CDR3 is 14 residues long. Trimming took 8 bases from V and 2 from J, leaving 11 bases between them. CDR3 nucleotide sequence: TGTGCCACCAATGGGCGGGCCAACACCGGGGAGCTGTTTTTT. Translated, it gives CATNGRANTGELFF.

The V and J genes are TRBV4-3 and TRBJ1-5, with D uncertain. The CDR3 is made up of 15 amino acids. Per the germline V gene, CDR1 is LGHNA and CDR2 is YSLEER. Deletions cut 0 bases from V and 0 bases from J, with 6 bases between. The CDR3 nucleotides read TGCGCCAGCAGCCAAGATCTTAGTAGCAATCAGCCCCAGCATTTT. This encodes CASSQDLSSNQPQHF.

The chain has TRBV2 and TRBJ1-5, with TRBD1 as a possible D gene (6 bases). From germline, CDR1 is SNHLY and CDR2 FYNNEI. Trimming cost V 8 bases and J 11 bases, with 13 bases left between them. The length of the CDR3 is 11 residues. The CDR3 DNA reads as TGTGCCAGCGCAGGGGCGCGTGCCCAGCATTTT. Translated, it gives CASAGARAQHF.

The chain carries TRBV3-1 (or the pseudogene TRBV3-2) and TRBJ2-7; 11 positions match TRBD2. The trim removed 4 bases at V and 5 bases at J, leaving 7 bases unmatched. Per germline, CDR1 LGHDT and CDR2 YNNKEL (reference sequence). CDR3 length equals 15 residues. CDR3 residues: CASSPWTSGSHEQYF. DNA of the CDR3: TGTGCCAGCAGCCCGTGGACTAGCGGGTCCCACGAGCAGTACTTC.

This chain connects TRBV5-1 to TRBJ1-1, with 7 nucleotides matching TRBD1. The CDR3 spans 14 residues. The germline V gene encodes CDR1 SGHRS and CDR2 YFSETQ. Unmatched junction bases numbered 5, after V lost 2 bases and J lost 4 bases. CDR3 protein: CASSLNRGGTEAFF. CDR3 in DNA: TGCGCCAGCAGCTTAAACAGGGGTGGCACTGAAGCTTTCTTT. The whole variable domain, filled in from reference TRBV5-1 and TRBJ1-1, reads KAGVTQTPRYLIKTRGQQVTLSCSPISGHRSVSWYQQTPGQGLQFLFEYFSETQRNKGNFPGRFSGRQFSNSRSEMNVSTLELGDSALYLCASSLNRGGTEAFFGQGTRLTVV.

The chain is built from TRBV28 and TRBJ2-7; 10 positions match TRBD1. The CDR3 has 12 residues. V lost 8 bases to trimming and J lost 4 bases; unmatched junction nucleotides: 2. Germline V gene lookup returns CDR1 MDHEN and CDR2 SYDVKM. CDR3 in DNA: TGTGCCAGCCGGGACAGGGGTTACGAGCAGTACTTC. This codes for CASRDRGYEQYF.

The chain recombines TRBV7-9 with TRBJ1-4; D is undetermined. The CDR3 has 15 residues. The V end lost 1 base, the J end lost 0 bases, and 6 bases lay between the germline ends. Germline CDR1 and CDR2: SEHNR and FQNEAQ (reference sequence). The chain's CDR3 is CASSLGGSTNEKLFF. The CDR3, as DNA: TGTGCCAGCAGCTTAGGCGGATCAACTAATGAAAAACTGTTTTTT.

The CDR3 DNA follows: TGTGCCATCAGTGGACAGGGGAATTCACCCCTCCACTTT. Protein product: CAISGQGNSPLHF. The chain has TRBV10-3 and TRBJ1-6; 8 bases are shared with TRBD1. V shed 4 bases, J shed 7 bases, and the junction held 0 bases outside the gene matches. Germline V lookup: CDR1 ENHRY, CDR2 SYGVKD. This CDR3 contains 13 residues.

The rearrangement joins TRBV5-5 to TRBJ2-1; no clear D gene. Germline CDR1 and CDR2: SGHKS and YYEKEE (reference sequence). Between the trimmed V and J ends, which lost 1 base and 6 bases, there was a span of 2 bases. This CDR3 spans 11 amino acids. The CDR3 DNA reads TGTGCCAGCAGCTTGCTCAATGAGCAGTTCTTC. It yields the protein CASSLLNEQFF.

The CDR3 reads CASSNQGPQGYYGYTF. CDR3 DNA sequence: TGTGCCAGCAGCAACCAAGGGCCTCAGGGCTACTATGGCTACACCTTC. The V call is TRBV5-6, the J call TRBJ1-2; perhaps TRBD1 as D (5 bases). CDR3 length: 16 residues. Germline loops: CDR1 SGHDT, CDR2 YYEEEE. V lost 4 bases, J lost 3 bases, and 19 bases lay in between.

The CDR3 region is CASGLQGSYEQYF. DNA of the CDR3: TGTGCCAGCGGCCTACAGGGATCGTACGAGCAGTACTTC. The chain links TRBV27 to TRBJ2-7; possibly TRBD1 for D (6 bases). The CDR3 totals 13 residues. From germline, CDR1 is MNHEY and CDR2 SMNVEV (reference sequence). Trimming removed 8 bases at V and 4 bases at J, with 15 bases between.

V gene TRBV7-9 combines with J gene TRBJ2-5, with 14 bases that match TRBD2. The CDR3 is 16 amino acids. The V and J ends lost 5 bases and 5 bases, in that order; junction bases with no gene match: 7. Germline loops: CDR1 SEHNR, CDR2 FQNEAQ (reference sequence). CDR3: CASSNGLAGGDETQYF. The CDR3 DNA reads TGTGCCAGCAGCAATGGACTAGCGGGGGGCGATGAGACCCAGTACTTC.

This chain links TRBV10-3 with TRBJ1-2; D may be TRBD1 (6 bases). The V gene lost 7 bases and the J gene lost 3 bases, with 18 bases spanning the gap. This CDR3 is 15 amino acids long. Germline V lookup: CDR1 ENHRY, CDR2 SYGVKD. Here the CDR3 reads CAINGGHLSYYGYTF. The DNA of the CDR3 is TGTGCCATCAATGGGGGCCATCTCTCTTACTATGGCTACACCTTC.

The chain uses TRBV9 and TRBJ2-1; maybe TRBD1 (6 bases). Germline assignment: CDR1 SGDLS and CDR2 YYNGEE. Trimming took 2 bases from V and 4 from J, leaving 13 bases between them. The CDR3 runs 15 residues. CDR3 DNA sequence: TGTGCCAGCAGCGTCTTGGACAGCGAATACAATGAGCAGTTCTTC. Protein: CASSVLDSEYNEQFF.

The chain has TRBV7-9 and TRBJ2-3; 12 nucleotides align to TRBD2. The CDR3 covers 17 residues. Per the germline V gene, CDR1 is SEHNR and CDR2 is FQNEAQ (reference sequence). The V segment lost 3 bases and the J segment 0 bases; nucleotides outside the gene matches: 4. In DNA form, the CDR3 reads TGTGCCAGCAGCTTTGGACTAGCGGGATCTAGCACAGATACGCAGTATTTT. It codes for CASSFGLAGSSTDTQYF.

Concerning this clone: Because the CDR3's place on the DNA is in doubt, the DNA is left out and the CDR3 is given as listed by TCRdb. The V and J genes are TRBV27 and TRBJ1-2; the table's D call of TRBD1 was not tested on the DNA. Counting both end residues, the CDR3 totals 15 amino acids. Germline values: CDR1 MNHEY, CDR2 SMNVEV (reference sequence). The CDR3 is CASSFGIGTGRLWHF.

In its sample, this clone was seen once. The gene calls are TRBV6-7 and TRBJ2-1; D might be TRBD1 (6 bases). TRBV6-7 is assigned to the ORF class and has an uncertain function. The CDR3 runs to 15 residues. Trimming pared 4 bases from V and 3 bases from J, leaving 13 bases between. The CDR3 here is CASSSQGRHYNEQFF. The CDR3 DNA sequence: TGTGCCAGCAGTTCACAGGGACGCCACTACAATGAGCAGTTCTTC.

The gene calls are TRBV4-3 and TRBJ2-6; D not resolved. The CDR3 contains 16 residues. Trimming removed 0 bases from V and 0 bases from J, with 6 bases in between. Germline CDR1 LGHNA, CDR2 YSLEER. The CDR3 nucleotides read TGCGCCAGCAGCCAAGATCCCTTCTCTGGGGCCAACGTCCTGACTTTC. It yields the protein CASSQDPFSGANVLTF.

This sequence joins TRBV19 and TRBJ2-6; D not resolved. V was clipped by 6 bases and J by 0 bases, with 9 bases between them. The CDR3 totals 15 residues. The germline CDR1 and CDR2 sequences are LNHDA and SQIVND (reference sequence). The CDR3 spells CASRGQSSGANVLTF. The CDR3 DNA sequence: TGTGCCAGTAGGGGCCAAAGCTCTGGGGCCAACGTCCTGACTTTC. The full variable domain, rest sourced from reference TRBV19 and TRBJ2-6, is DGGITQSPKYLFRKEGQNVTLSCEQNLNHDAMYWYRQDPGQGLRLIYYSQIVNDFQKGDIAEGYSVSREKKESFPLTVTSAQKNPTAFYLCASRGQSSGANVLTFGAGSRLTVL.

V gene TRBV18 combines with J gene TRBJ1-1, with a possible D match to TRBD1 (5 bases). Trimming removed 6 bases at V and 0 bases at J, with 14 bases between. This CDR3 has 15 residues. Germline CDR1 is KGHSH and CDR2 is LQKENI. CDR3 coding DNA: TGTGCCAGCTCCCGAGGGGAGGTTATGAACACTGAAGCTTTCTTT. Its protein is CASSRGEVMNTEAFF.

CDR3 residues: CASSAGTGNEQFF. The DNA of the CDR3 is TGTGCCAGCAGCGCCGGGACAGGGAATGAGCAGTTCTTC. The V gene is TRBV7-8, the J gene TRBJ2-1; 9 nucleotides agree with TRBD1. The V gene's germline CDR1 is SGHVS and CDR2 FQNEAQ. This CDR3 is 13 amino acids long. V dropped 5 bases and J dropped 7; count of bases not matched to a gene: 3. Looking up the rest from reference TRBV7-8 and TRBJ2-1 gives the full variable domain: GAGVSQSPRYKVAKRGQDVALRCDPISGHVSLFWYQQALGQGPEFLTYFQNEAQLDKSGLPSDRFFAERPEGSVSTLKIQRTQQEDSAVYLCASSAGTGNEQFFGPGTRLTVL.

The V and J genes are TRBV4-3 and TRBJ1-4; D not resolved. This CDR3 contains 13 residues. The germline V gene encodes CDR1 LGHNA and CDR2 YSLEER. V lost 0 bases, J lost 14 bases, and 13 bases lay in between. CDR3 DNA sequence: TGCGCCAGCAGCCAAGATCAAAAAAGTCGGCTGTTTTTT. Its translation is CASSQDQKSRLFF.

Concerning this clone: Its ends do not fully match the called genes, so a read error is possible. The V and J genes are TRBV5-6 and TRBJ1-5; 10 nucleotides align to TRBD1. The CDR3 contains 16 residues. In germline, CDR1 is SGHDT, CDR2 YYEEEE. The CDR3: CAGSPGQGKPHQPQHF. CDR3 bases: TGTGCCGGCAGCCCGGGACAGGGGAAGCCCCATCAGCCCCAGCATTTT.

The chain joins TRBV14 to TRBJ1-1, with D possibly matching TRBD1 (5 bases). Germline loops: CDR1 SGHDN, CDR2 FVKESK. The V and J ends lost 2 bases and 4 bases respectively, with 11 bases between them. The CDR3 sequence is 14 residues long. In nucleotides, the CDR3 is TGTGCCAGCAGCCAAAGGGCGGGGGGCACTGAAGCTTTCTTT. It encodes CASSQRAGGTEAFF. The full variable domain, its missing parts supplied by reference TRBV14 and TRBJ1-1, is EAGVTQFPSHSVIEKGQTVTLRCDPISGHDNLYWYRRVMGKEIKFLLHFVKESKQDESGMPNNRFLAERTGGTYSTLKVQPAELEDSGVYFCASSQRAGGTEAFFGQGTRLTVV.

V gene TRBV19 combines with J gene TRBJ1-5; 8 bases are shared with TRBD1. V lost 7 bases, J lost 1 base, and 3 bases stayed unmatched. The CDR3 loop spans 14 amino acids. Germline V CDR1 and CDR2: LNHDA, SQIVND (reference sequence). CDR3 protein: CASNDRGSNQPQHF. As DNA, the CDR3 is TGTGCCAGTAACGACAGGGGAAGCAATCAGCCCCAGCATTTT.

CDR3 protein: CASGGREATYEQYF. Written as DNA, the CDR3 is TGTGCCAGCGGGGGGCGGGAGGCAACCTACGAGCAGTACTTC. The chain carries TRBV2 and TRBJ2-7; TRBD2 matches 8 bases. The length of the CDR3 is 14 residues. Per the germline V gene, CDR1 is SNHLY and CDR2 is FYNNEI. V dropped 8 bases and J dropped 2; count of bases not matched to a gene: 8.

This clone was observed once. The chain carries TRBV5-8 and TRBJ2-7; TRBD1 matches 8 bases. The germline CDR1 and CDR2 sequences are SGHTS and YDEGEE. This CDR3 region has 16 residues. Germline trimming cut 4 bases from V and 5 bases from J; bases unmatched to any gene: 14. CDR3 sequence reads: CASSRDPGQALHEQYF. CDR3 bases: TGTGCCAGCAGCCGCGATCCGGGACAGGCCCTTCACGAGCAGTACTTC.

CDR3 sequence: CASSLVGTSVVYEQYF. The CDR3 region has the DNA TGTGCCAGCAGCTTAGTGGGGACTAGCGTGGTATACGAGCAGTACTTC. V gene TRBV7-8 combines with J gene TRBJ2-7; 10 nucleotides line up with TRBD2. This CDR3 comprises 16 residues. The ends lost 1 base at V and 4 bases at J; junction bases unmatched: 7. Germline values: CDR1 SGHVS, CDR2 FQNEAQ.